This TCR beta chain was sequenced during a study of regulatory T cells in long-lasting Graves disease. Time point here: persistent/refractory GD, antithyroid drugs over 5 years with positive TRAb. With RNA extracted from PBMCs as input, the TCR library was made. CDR3-region Arm-PCR and iRepertoire HTBI primers produced the TCR beta libraries. TCRdb independently ran MiXCR on the multiplex PCR reads; one entry per CDR3 protein. Of hundreds of thousands of distinct CDR3 sequences in the sample, about 20% were seen once. This clonotype was found many times. The antigen is not known. From germline, CDR1 is SNHLY and CDR2 FYNNEI. The V and J ends lost 0 bases and 4 bases, in that order; junction bases with no gene match: 2. This CDR3 comprises 14 residues. Study observations and caveats: Reduced TCR diversity was observed in persistent Graves' patients versus newly diagnosed patients.

This receptor was obtained from a female donor with Graves disease. The rearrangement links TRBV2 to TRBJ2-7; TRBD1 aligns across 8 bases. Sample: peripheral blood mononuclear cells (PBMCs), taken when the disease was refractory, from a patient treated with antithyroid drugs. The CDR3 region has the DNA TGTGCCAGCAGTGAAGCGACAGGGGCGTACGAGCAGTACTTC. Amino acid sequence: CASSEATGAYEQYF.